This T cell receptor (beta chain) stems from a study of T cell responses to AZD1222 COVID-19 vaccine. The germline gives CDR1 LGHDT, CDR2 YNNKEL (reference sequence). The germline V and J ends were trimmed by 1 base and 1 base, with 5 bases remaining between them. CDR3 size: 15 residues. Study-level points and caveats: Without day 14 samples, only post-peak T cell repertoires were studied.

Worth noting for this clone: What it binds is not known.

Measured with immunoSEQ multiplex PCR; TCRdb has only the in-frame clones, and not every one. The repertoire consists of some 99,000 clones, with 80% to 90% occurring once and the leading ten covering around 4%. The chain employs TRBV3-1 (or the pseudogene TRBV3-2) and TRBJ2-6; unclear D gene. The receptor comes from an adult who received the AZD1222 COVID-19 vaccine. The sequencing used peripheral blood, collected 28 days after the second AZD1222 dose. DNA of the CDR3: TGTGCCAGCAGCCAAGGAGTTTCTGGGGCCAACGTCCTGACTTTC. This encodes CASSQGVSGANVLTF.